The sample holds a few counts of the clone carrying this T cell receptor (beta chain). This sample stems from a study of CD8+ T cells in alopecia areata. This CDR3 spans 12 amino acids. Trimming pared 5 bases from V and 6 bases from J, leaving 11 bases between. Germline CDR1 is MNHEY and CDR2 is SMNVEV (reference sequence). The treatment was: oral pan-JAK inhibitor, 5-10 mg twice daily. Specimens obtained from alopecia areata patients comprised lesional scalp punch biopsies and peripheral blood. cDNA reverse transcribed from extracted RNA served as the sequencing template. Method: immunoSEQ multiplex PCR; TCRdb's copy keeps in-frame clones and lacks some. The sample contains 60,000 to 85,000 clones, about 71% of which appear only once.

This receptor was obtained from a human donor with alopecia areata. The rearrangement joins TRBV27 to TRBJ2-7; D may be TRBD2 (6 bases). The sample was CD8+ T cells sorted from blood, taken at week 24, from a patient treated with tofacitinib. Written as DNA, the CDR3 is TGTGCCAGCAGTCAATCGGGGGTCGAGCAGTACTTC. Its translation: CASSQSGVEQYF.